The rows below give T cell receptor beta chains drawn from one sample of a study of CD8+ T cells in alopecia areata. The assay was immunoSEQ multiplex PCR, and TCRdb's table has in-frame clones only and misses some. The sample has approximately 100,000 clones; under 90% are singletons. The starting material was CD8+ T cells sorted from blood, obtained at approximately week 30, from a patient treated with tofacitinib. The origin of the receptors is a human donor with alopecia areata. Both conserved end residues are part of each CDR3. D genes are given only for firm matches. Clone size is stated in some rows and not others, as once, few, many or a class when expanded.

D gene: NA; V gene: TRBV5-6; clone size: NA; J gene: TRBJ2-6; CDR3 DNA: TGTGCCAGCAGCACAGGGTTTGGCGGGGCCAACGTCCTGACTTTC; CDR3 protein: CASSTGFGGANVLTF
D gene: TRBD1; V gene: TRBV5-1; clone size: few; J gene: TRBJ2-1; CDR3 DNA: TGCGCCAGCGGTGAAGGGGACAGGAACAATGAGCAGTTCTTC; CDR3 protein: CASGEGDRNNEQFF
D gene: NA; V gene: TRBV12-5; clone size: NA; J gene: TRBJ2-7; CDR3 DNA: TGTGCTAGTGGTTCGGTCCAGGGGCGCGAGCAGTACTTC; CDR3 protein: CASGSVQGREQYF
D gene: TRBD2; V gene: TRBV11-2; clone size: NA; J gene: TRBJ2-2; CDR3 DNA: TGTGCCAGCAGCTTAGGGCGGCTAGCGGGGGGCCCGAACACCGGGGAGCTGTTTTTT; CDR3 protein: CASSLGRLAGGPNTGELFF
D gene: NA; V gene: TRBV29-1; clone size: NA; J gene: TRBJ1-1; CDR3 DNA: TGCAGCGCAGACGGGGCTGAAGCTTTCTTT; CDR3 protein: CSADGAEAFF
D gene: TRBD2; V gene: TRBV5-4; clone size: NA; J gene: TRBJ2-3; CDR3 DNA: TGTGCCAGCAGCTTGCTTAGCGGGGTTATGGGCACAGATACGCAGTATTTT; CDR3 protein: CASSLLSGVMGTDTQYF
D gene: TRBD2; V gene: TRBV27; clone size: NA; J gene: TRBJ2-5; CDR3 DNA: TGTGCCAGCAGTAGTAGCGGGAGGGCCTATTGGGAGACCCAGTACTTC; CDR3 protein: CASSSSGRAYWETQYF
D gene: TRBD1; V gene: TRBV15; clone size: NA; J gene: TRBJ2-7; CDR3 DNA: TGTGCCACCAGCACCCGGGACAGGGTCTACGAGCAGTACTTC; CDR3 protein: CATSTRDRVYEQYF
D gene: NA; V gene: TRBV4-2; clone size: NA; J gene: TRBJ2-7; CDR3 DNA: TGTGCCAGCAGCCAAGAGGGGGCAGCCTCCTACGAGCAGTACTTC; CDR3 protein: CASSQEGAASYEQYF
D gene: NA; V gene: TRBV2; clone size: NA; J gene: TRBJ2-2; CDR3 DNA: TGTGCCAGCAGTGAAGTTGCGAGCGGAAGCACCGGGGAGCTGTTTTTT; CDR3 protein: CASSEVASGSTGELFF
D gene: TRBD2; V gene: TRBV5-4; clone size: NA; J gene: TRBJ2-7; CDR3 DNA: TGTGCCAGCAGCTTTAGCGGGGGATTGGAGAACGAGCAGTACTTC; CDR3 protein: CASSFSGGLENEQYF
D gene: NA; V gene: TRBV4-1; clone size: NA; J gene: TRBJ2-7; CDR3 DNA: TGCGCCAGCAGCCAAGTACAGGTCGCGGACCCCTCCTACGAGCAGTACTTC; CDR3 protein: CASSQVQVADPSYEQYF
D gene: TRBD1; V gene: TRBV6-1; clone size: NA; J gene: TRBJ2-2; CDR3 DNA: TGTGCCAGCAGTGTAACAGGGGGTAACACCGGGGAGCTGTTTTTT; CDR3 protein: CASSVTGGNTGELFF
D gene: TRBD2; V gene: TRBV7-2; clone size: NA; J gene: TRBJ2-1; CDR3 DNA: TGTGCCAGCAGCTCCCTCCGGGACAGCGGACTAGCGGCTTACAATGAGCAGTTCTTC; CDR3 protein: CASSSLRDSGLAAYNEQFF
D gene: NA; V gene: TRBV7-9; clone size: NA; J gene: TRBJ2-2; CDR3 DNA: TGTGCCAGCAGCTTGGAACAAGGACCCACGAACACCGGGGAGCTGTTTTTT; CDR3 protein: CASSLEQGPTNTGELFF
D gene: TRBD2; V gene: TRBV6-1; clone size: NA; J gene: TRBJ2-3; CDR3 DNA: TGTGCCAGCAGTGAAGTAGCACTAGCGGAGAGCACAGATACGCAGTATTTT; CDR3 protein: CASSEVALAESTDTQYF
D gene: TRBD2; V gene: TRBV11-1; clone size: NA; J gene: TRBJ2-3; CDR3 DNA: TGTGCCAGCAGCCGGGCATGGAGCGGGAGACCAGGGAGCACAGATACGCAGTATTTT; CDR3 protein: CASSRAWSGRPGSTDTQYF
D gene: TRBD2; V gene: TRBV5-4; clone size: NA; J gene: TRBJ2-1; CDR3 DNA: TGTGCCAGCACTGAACTACCGGGGGGAGGGCAGTTCTTC; CDR3 protein: CASTELPGGGQFF
D gene: TRBD2; V gene: TRBV29-1; clone size: NA; J gene: TRBJ2-7; CDR3 DNA: TGCAGCGTTTTAGCGGGGACTGACTACGAGCAGTACTTC; CDR3 protein: CSVLAGTDYEQYF
D gene: NA; V gene: TRBV7-6; clone size: NA; J gene: TRBJ2-1; CDR3 DNA: TGTGCCAGCACTAGAGTGGGACCGCGATCCTACAATGAGCAGTTCTTC; CDR3 protein: CASTRVGPRSYNEQFF
D gene: NA; V gene: TRBV14; clone size: NA; J gene: TRBJ2-5; CDR3 DNA: TGTGCCAGCAGCCAAGGCGGGTTACGGGGGCCATGGTTCTCGCGCGAAGAGACCCAGTACTTC; CDR3 protein: CASSQGGLRGPWFSREETQYF
D gene: NA; V gene: TRBV5-1; clone size: NA; J gene: TRBJ2-1; CDR3 DNA: TGCGCCAGCAGCGTAGAGACTAGTGGAAATGAGCAGTTCTTC; CDR3 protein: CASSVETSGNEQFF
D gene: TRBD2; V gene: TRBV5-1; clone size: NA; J gene: TRBJ2-7; CDR3 DNA: TGCGCCAGCAGTCCCACTGACGGCGGGAGGCTAAGCTCCTACGAGCAGTACTTC; CDR3 protein: CASSPTDGGRLSSYEQYF
D gene: TRBD1; V gene: TRBV7-3; clone size: NA; J gene: TRBJ2-1; CDR3 DNA: TGTGCCAGCAGCATAGGACAGGGCCCCAATGAGCAGTTCTTC; CDR3 protein: CASSIGQGPNEQFF
D gene: TRBD2; V gene: TRBV9; clone size: NA; J gene: TRBJ2-3; CDR3 DNA: TGTGCCAGCAGCGGTACTAGCGGGAGTACAGATACGCAGTATTTT; CDR3 protein: CASSGTSGSTDTQYF
D gene: NA; V gene: TRBV13; clone size: NA; J gene: TRBJ2-6; CDR3 DNA: TGTGCCAGCAACCGACCCGAGGAGGGTTCGGCCGGGGCCAACGTCCTGACTTTC; CDR3 protein: CASNRPEEGSAGANVLTF
D gene: NA; V gene: TRBV6-6; clone size: NA; J gene: TRBJ1-1; CDR3 DNA: TGTGCCAGCAGTCAAACCCCGGGCAGCAGCACTGAAGCTTTCTTT; CDR3 protein: CASSQTPGSSTEAFF
D gene: NA; V gene: TRBV19; clone size: NA; J gene: TRBJ2-1; CDR3 DNA: TGTGCCAGTGCAGGATTCAATGAGCAGTTCTTC; CDR3 protein: CASAGFNEQFF
D gene: NA; V gene: TRBV6-6; clone size: NA; J gene: TRBJ2-3; CDR3 DNA: TGTGCCAGCAGTCCCGCCGATACGCAGTATTTT; CDR3 protein: CASSPADTQYF
D gene: NA; V gene: TRBV19; clone size: few; J gene: TRBJ1-2; CDR3 DNA: TGTGCCAGTAGTACCGGGACATACCATGGCTACACCTTC; CDR3 protein: CASSTGTYHGYTF
D gene: TRBD2; V gene: TRBV7-9; clone size: NA; J gene: TRBJ2-5; CDR3 DNA: TGTGCCAGCAGCTCCCCGACTAGCGGGGAGGAGACCCAGTACTTC; CDR3 protein: CASSSPTSGEETQYF
D gene: NA; V gene: TRBV4-2; clone size: NA; J gene: TRBJ2-7; CDR3 DNA: TGTGCCAGCAGCCAAGGACCGGGACGCGGTCGAGGAGCCTACGAGCAGTACTTC; CDR3 protein: CASSQGPGRGRGAYEQYF
D gene: NA; V gene: TRBV18; clone size: NA; J gene: TRBJ1-2; CDR3 DNA: TGTGCCAGCTCACCACCTCCCACAGAACGAGCTAACTATGGCTACACCTTC; CDR3 protein: CASSPPPTERANYGYTF
D gene: TRBD2; V gene: TRBV27; clone size: NA; J gene: TRBJ2-7; CDR3 DNA: TGTGCCAGCAGTTTACGGGGGGGAGCCTACGAGCAGTACTTC; CDR3 protein: CASSLRGGAYEQYF
D gene: NA; V gene: TRBV19; clone size: NA; J gene: TRBJ2-2; CDR3 DNA: TGTGCCAGTAGTACCTACAGGGAGCTCGGCGACACCGGGGAGCTGTTTTTT; CDR3 protein: CASSTYRELGDTGELFF
D gene: TRBD1; V gene: TRBV7-9; clone size: NA; J gene: TRBJ2-5; CDR3 DNA: TGTGCCAGCAGCTCCCCCGGGACAGGTCAAGAGACCCAGTACTTC; CDR3 protein: CASSSPGTGQETQYF
D gene: TRBD2; V gene: TRBV4-1; clone size: NA; J gene: TRBJ2-7; CDR3 DNA: TGCGCCAGCAGCCAAGATCGCGGACTAGCAGTGCAGTACTTC; CDR3 protein: CASSQDRGLAVQYF
D gene: NA; V gene: TRBV5-1; clone size: NA; J gene: TRBJ2-3; CDR3 DNA: TGCGCCGGGAGCACAGATACGCAGTATTTT; CDR3 protein: CAGSTDTQYF
D gene: TRBD1; V gene: TRBV14; clone size: few; J gene: TRBJ2-2; CDR3 DNA: TGTGCCAGCAGCCGGTGGGGCGAGGGACAGCATGTGAACACCGGGGAGCTGTTTTTT; CDR3 protein: CASSRWGEGQHVNTGELFF
D gene: NA; V gene: TRBV13; clone size: few; J gene: TRBJ2-7; CDR3 DNA: TGTGCCAGCAGCCTCGGGATCCCCGCCGAGCAGTACTTC; CDR3 protein: CASSLGIPAEQYF
D gene: TRBD2; V gene: TRBV6-5; clone size: few; J gene: TRBJ2-1; CDR3 DNA: TGTGCCAGCAGTTACCTAGCGGCTTTCTACAATGAGCAGTTCTTC; CDR3 protein: CASSYLAAFYNEQFF
D gene: NA; V gene: TRBV5-1; clone size: NA; J gene: TRBJ2-7; CDR3 DNA: TGCGCCAGCAGCTTGGGACAGTACTACGAGCAGTACTTC; CDR3 protein: CASSLGQYYEQYF
D gene: TRBD2; V gene: TRBV5-4; clone size: NA; J gene: TRBJ2-1; CDR3 DNA: TGTGCCAGCAGCTTAGGGCTAGCGGGGGGCAATGAGCAGTTCTTC; CDR3 protein: CASSLGLAGGNEQFF
D gene: TRBD1; V gene: TRBV10-3; clone size: NA; J gene: TRBJ2-3; CDR3 DNA: TGTGCCATCAGTGAGTCGGACAGGGGCCGAAGCACAGATACGCAGTATTTT; CDR3 protein: CAISESDRGRSTDTQYF
D gene: NA; V gene: TRBV21-1; clone size: NA; J gene: TRBJ2-3; CDR3 DNA: TGTGCCAGCAGCAGGGAGGGTTCTAGCGCGAGCACAGATACGCAGTATTTT; CDR3 protein: CASSREGSSASTDTQYF
D gene: NA; V gene: TRBV4-1; clone size: NA; J gene: TRBJ2-1; CDR3 DNA: TGCGCCAGCAGCCAGGATCCTTTTGATGAGCAGTTCTTC; CDR3 protein: CASSQDPFDEQFF
D gene: NA; V gene: TRBV27; clone size: once; J gene: TRBJ2-1; CDR3 DNA: TGTGCCAGCAGTCCCGGCGGAGTCTACAATGAGCAGTTCTTC; CDR3 protein: CASSPGGVYNEQFF
D gene: NA; V gene: TRBV14; clone size: few; J gene: TRBJ2-1; CDR3 DNA: TGTGCCAGCAGCCCCTCCTATACTGATCACAATGAGCAGTTCTTC; CDR3 protein: CASSPSYTDHNEQFF
D gene: TRBD1; V gene: TRBV7-9; clone size: NA; J gene: TRBJ2-1; CDR3 DNA: TGTGCCAGCAGCCCGAGCCTGGACAGGCGGTACAATGAGCAGTTCTTC; CDR3 protein: CASSPSLDRRYNEQFF
D gene: NA; V gene: TRBV7-8; clone size: NA; J gene: TRBJ2-2; CDR3 DNA: TGTGCCAGCAGCTCGTTAGGGGGGCGCGGGTCCGGGGAGCTGTTTTTT; CDR3 protein: CASSSLGGRGSGELFF
D gene: NA; V gene: TRBV5-1; clone size: NA; J gene: TRBJ2-7; CDR3 DNA: TGCGCCAGCAGCTTTGGAGAGTCCTACGAGCAGTACTTC; CDR3 protein: CASSFGESYEQYF
D gene: NA; V gene: TRBV19; clone size: NA; J gene: TRBJ2-3; CDR3 DNA: TGTGCCAGTAGTATGGTCGTAGCCCCCCGGTCAGATACGCAGTATTTT; CDR3 protein: CASSMVVAPRSDTQYF
D gene: NA; V gene: TRBV29-1; clone size: few; J gene: TRBJ2-2; CDR3 DNA: TGCAGCGTTGAAGGGGGGGGCGCGATCACCGGGGAGCTGTTTTTT; CDR3 protein: CSVEGGGAITGELFF
D gene: TRBD2; V gene: TRBV2; clone size: NA; J gene: TRBJ2-4; CDR3 DNA: TGTGCCAGTACCGGGACTAACGGCTACAAAAACATTCAGTACTTC; CDR3 protein: CASTGTNGYKNIQYF
D gene: TRBD1; V gene: TRBV5-4; clone size: NA; J gene: TRBJ1-1; CDR3 DNA: TGTGCCAGCAGCTCGGACAGGGAAGCTTTCTTT; CDR3 protein: CASSSDREAFF